The rows below give T cell receptor beta chains drawn from one sample of a study of T cell responses to AZD1222 COVID-19 vaccine. Sequencing used immunoSEQ multiplex PCR; TCRdb keeps in-frame clones, though not all of them. The sample lists roughly 40,000 clones; roughly 88% were seen once. Sequenced material: peripheral blood, taken 28 days after the second AZD1222 dose. The receptors come from an adult who received the AZD1222 COVID-19 vaccine. The CDR3 runs from the conserved cysteine through the conserved F or W. A D gene is named only where the DNA matches it firmly. Part of the rows lack a size; the others show once, few, many or a class for expanded clones.

j_call,clone_size,v_call,d_call,cdr3_aa,cdr3_nt
TRBJ1-2,NA,TRBV7-9,NA,CASSVDQTANYGYTF,TGTGCCAGCAGCGTAGACCAAACTGCTAACTATGGCTACACCTTC
TRBJ1-1,NA,TRBV9,NA,CASSVNEGEAFF,TGTGCCAGCAGCGTAAATGAGGGGGAAGCTTTCTTT
TRBJ1-3,few,TRBV7-9,NA,CASSLTDTIYF,TGTGCCAGCAGCTTGACAGACACCATATATTTT
TRBJ2-1,NA,TRBV7-3,NA,CASSARESYSDEQFF,TGTGCCAGCAGCGCCCGGGAGTCCTACTCAGATGAGCAGTTCTTC
TRBJ1-4,few,TRBV30,NA,CAGRATNEKLFF,TGTGCGGGAAGGGCCACTAATGAAAAACTGTTTTTT
TRBJ2-5,NA,TRBV6-1,NA,CASSEGNQQETQYF,TGTGCCAGCAGTGAAGGCAATCAACAAGAGACCCAGTACTTC
TRBJ1-2,once,TRBV18,NA,CASSSNREGGYTF,TGTGCCAGCTCATCGAACAGAGAAGGTGGCTACACCTTC
TRBJ2-3,NA,TRBV12-5,NA,CASGGLLGPDTQYF,TGTGCTAGTGGAGGGCTCCTTGGGCCAGATACGCAGTATTTT
TRBJ2-3,NA,TRBV5-1,TRBD1,CASRRGPEADTQYF,TGCGCCAGCAGAAGGGGGCCAGAAGCAGATACGCAGTATTTT
TRBJ1-2,NA,TRBV6-5,NA,CASSYSSVGSYYGYTF,TGTGCCAGCAGTTACTCGTCTGTCGGCAGTTACTATGGCTACACCTTC
TRBJ1-5,NA,TRBV19,NA,CASSIEAQGQPQHF,TGTGCCAGTAGTATAGAGGCCCAGGGCCAGCCCCAGCATTTT
TRBJ2-1,NA,TRBV5-3,TRBD2,CARSLSSGIRYNEQFF,TGTGCCAGAAGCTTATCTAGCGGGATCCGATACAATGAGCAGTTCTTC
TRBJ1-5,NA,TRBV28,NA,CASGRGYQPQHF,TGTGCCAGCGGGAGGGGGTATCAGCCCCAGCATTTT
TRBJ1-2,NA,TRBV3-1/TRBV3-2,NA,CASSQHAPSRGDGYTF,TGTGCCAGCAGCCAACACGCACCGTCCCGGGGCGATGGCTACACCTTC
TRBJ2-7,NA,TRBV10-3,TRBD2,CAIRAGTSGSAASEQYF,TGTGCCATCAGAGCCGGGACTAGCGGGAGTGCAGCGTCCGAGCAGTACTTC
TRBJ2-4,NA,TRBV13,NA,CASSLGDVRPTGKNIQYF,TGTGCCAGCAGCTTAGGCGACGTGAGGCCGACAGGCAAAAACATTCAGTACTTC
TRBJ2-3,NA,TRBV5-1,NA,CASSPDELAAPDTQYF,TGCGCCAGCAGCCCCGACGAACTAGCAGCCCCGGATACGCAGTATTTT
TRBJ2-5,NA,TRBV30,TRBD2,CAWSPLTAGGGETQYF,TGTGCCTGGAGTCCCCTGACAGCGGGAGGAGGTGAGACCCAGTACTTC